These 32 T cell receptor beta chains originate from one sample sequenced in a study of cytomegalovirus exposure and HLA in healthy donors. The PCR made use of 60 Vbeta and 13 Jbeta primers. Data came from immunoSEQ multiplex PCR; TCRdb stores just in-frame clones and leaves some out. The repertoire table contains some 70,000 clones. Material for sequencing was PBMCs. The receptor set was obtained from a female donor in good health and CMV-seropositive.

V and J are TRBV6-1 and TRBJ2-7, with D tentatively TRBD2 (6 bases). V shed 2 bases and J shed 2 bases, with 13 bases lying between them. This CDR3 is 15 amino acids long. The germline V gene has CDR1 MNHNS and CDR2 SASEGT. The CDR3 sequence: CASSEKAGGTYEQYF. CDR3 nucleotides: TGTGCCAGCAGTGAAAAAGCGGGTGGGACCTACGAGCAGTACTTC.

The V call is TRBV10-1, the J call TRBJ2-1; 8 bases are a match to TRBD2. The CDR3 is 19 residues long. V trimming: 2 bases; J trimming: 0 bases; junction bases outside the gene matches: 12. Looked up from germline, CDR1 is WNHNN and CDR2 is SYGVQD (reference sequence). Written as DNA, the CDR3 is TGCGCCAGCAGTGAGCCGTCCCTAGCGGGTGGGAGCTCCTACAATGAGCAGTTCTTC. Its translation: CASSEPSLAGGSSYNEQFF.

The chain recombines TRBV4-3 with TRBJ1-6, with D unresolved. V was trimmed by 8 bases and J by 1 base, leaving 6 bases between them. This CDR3 is built from 13 residues. The germline CDR1 and CDR2 sequences are LGHNA and YSLEER. CDR3 protein: CASSGSYNSPLHF. DNA of the CDR3: TGCGCCAGCTCCGGGTCCTATAATTCACCCCTCCACTTT.

The rearrangement joins TRBV5-1 to TRBJ2-5; D perhaps matches TRBD2 (6 bases). Trimming pared 2 bases from V and 1 base from J, leaving 9 bases between. CDR3 length: 14 amino acids. Germline V gene lookup returns CDR1 SGHRS and CDR2 YFSETQ. The CDR3 nucleotides are TGCGCCAGCAGCTTAACGGGAGCCCAAGAGACCCAGTACTTC. Protein: CASSLTGAQETQYF.

V and J are TRBV7-8 and TRBJ2-6; D is perhaps TRBD1 (5 bases). The length of the CDR3 is 21 residues. Germline V gene data show CDR1 as SGHVS and CDR2 as FQNEAQ. V was clipped by 1 base and J by 0 bases, with 22 bases between them. For the CDR3, the DNA is TGTGCCAGCAGCTTAGAATATTCAGGGTGGTTAGGGGTCTCTGGGGCCAACGTCCTGACTTTC. Translation: CASSLEYSGWLGVSGANVLTF.

J is TRBJ1-1 and V is TRBV29-1; TRBD1 matches at 11 bases. Germline-derived CDR1 and CDR2 are SQVTM and ANQGSEA. Unmatched junction bases numbered 5, after V lost 2 bases and J lost 9 bases. The CDR3 is made up of 13 amino acids. CDR3 amino acids: CSVELGTGGKAFF. The CDR3 nucleotides read TGCAGCGTTGAACTCGGGACAGGGGGAAAAGCTTTCTTT.

V usage is TRBV6-1 and J usage is TRBJ1-2; D not resolved. Germline CDR1 and CDR2: MNHNS and SASEGT. The ends were cut back, 9 bases at V and 1 base at J, with 12 bases in the middle. The CDR3 length is 13 residues. The DNA of the CDR3 is TGTGCCAGTGGAGACCCATATAACTATGGCTACACCTTC. Its translation is CASGDPYNYGYTF.

The CDR3 reads CASSQGGDGWVSGRYNEQFF. The CDR3 DNA reads TGTGCCAGCAGCCAAGGGGGGGACGGCTGGGTTAGCGGGAGGTACAATGAGCAGTTCTTC. The V and J genes are TRBV4-2 and TRBJ2-1; the match to TRBD2 covers 10 bases. After removal of 1 base from V and 4 bases from J, the junction contained 16 bases not matched to a gene. The CDR3 is 20 amino acids. CDR1 and CDR2 from the germline V gene are LGHNA and YNFKEQ.

V and J are TRBV25-1 and TRBJ1-1; 9 bases are a match to TRBD1. Germline values: CDR1 MGHDK, CDR2 SYGVNS. V was pared by 1 base and J by 8 bases, with 11 bases of the junction left unmatched. The CDR3 runs to 16 residues. In nucleotides, the CDR3 is TGTGCCAGCAGTGAATTAAGGGGACAGGGCGGTGTCGAAGCTTTCTTT. Amino acid sequence: CASSELRGQGGVEAFF.

This chain joins TRBV19 and TRBJ1-1; D possibly corresponds to TRBD1 (5 bases). This CDR3 is built from 16 residues. Trimming shortened V by 3 bases and J by 6 bases, and 20 bases separated the two germline ends. Germline V gene sequence: CDR1 LNHDA, CDR2 SQIVND (reference sequence). CDR3: CASSIDRSRADAEAFF. The CDR3 coding sequence is TGTGCCAGTAGTATCGACAGAAGCAGGGCTGACGCTGAAGCTTTCTTT.

The gene calls are TRBV2 and TRBJ1-1; 9 bases fit TRBD1. The germline V gene encodes CDR1 SNHLY and CDR2 FYNNEI. V lost 5 bases, J lost 0 bases, and 4 bases stayed unmatched. The CDR3 is made up of 15 amino acids. CDR3 nucleotides: TGTGCCAGCAGTTCCCGGGACAGGGTGAACACTGAAGCTTTCTTT. It translates to CASSSRDRVNTEAFF. The whole variable domain, filled in from reference TRBV2 and TRBJ1-1, reads EPEVTQTPSHQVTQMGQEVILRCVPISNHLYFYWYRQILGQKVEFLVSFYNNEISEKSEIFDDQFSVERPDGSNFTLKIRSTKLEDSAMYFCASSSRDRVNTEAFFGQGTRLTVV.

For the CDR3, the DNA is TGCGCCAGCAGTGAGTCGAGAGTGACAGCCTACAATCAGCCCCAGCATTTT. Translation gives CASSESRVTAYNQPQHF. The chain employs TRBV10-1 and TRBJ1-5, with D possibly being TRBD1 (5 bases). CDR3 size: 17 residues. Trimming removed 0 bases from V and 3 bases from J, with 15 bases in between. The V gene's germline CDR1 is WNHNN and CDR2 SYGVQD (reference sequence).

The V gene is TRBV6-6, the J gene TRBJ2-3; the D gene is possibly TRBD2 (5 bases). Germline loops: CDR1 MNHNY, CDR2 SVGAGI (reference sequence). V was pared by 7 bases and J by 2 bases, with 13 bases between. This CDR3 region has 14 residues. The CDR3 loop reads CASTPTDFTDTQYF. CDR3 sequence (DNA): TGTGCCAGCACCCCTACGGACTTCACAGATACGCAGTATTTT.

The V call is TRBV6-1, the J call TRBJ1-2, with 8 bases lining up with TRBD1. The germline V gene encodes CDR1 MNHNS and CDR2 SASEGT. V was clipped by 3 bases and J by 2 bases; unmatched bases: 5. The CDR3 runs to 15 residues. The CDR3 DNA reads as TGTGCCAGCAGTGAGGACAGGGTCGGGAACTATGGCTACACCTTC. Residues: CASSEDRVGNYGYTF.

CDR3 in amino acids: CASSYRAGVETQYF. As DNA, the CDR3 is TGTGCCAGCAGTTACCGAGCGGGGGTGGAGACCCAGTACTTC. The V gene is TRBV6-5, the J gene TRBJ2-5; the match to TRBD2 covers 8 bases. The V and J ends lost 2 bases and 5 bases, in that order; junction bases with no gene match: 4. The CDR3 is 14 amino acids. CDR1 and CDR2 from the germline V gene are MNHEY and SVGAGI.

The chain has TRBV28 and TRBJ2-7, with TRBD1 identical over 8 bases. This CDR3 is 15 amino acids long. The V gene's germline CDR1 is MDHEN and CDR2 SYDVKM. V lost 4 bases and J lost 1; bases outside the gene matches: 6. CDR3 region: CASSSSGQGSYEQYF. CDR3 DNA sequence: TGTGCCAGCAGTTCGTCTGGACAGGGATCCTACGAGCAGTACTTC.

V and J are TRBV15 and TRBJ2-2; TRBD1 might be the D (6 bases). V was cut by 1 base and J by 4 bases, with 10 bases left in between. CDR1 and CDR2 (germline): LNHNV, YYDKDF (reference sequence). The CDR3 runs to 15 residues. In nucleotides, the CDR3 is TGTGCCACCAGCAGAGGGACAGAGACCACCGGGGAGCTGTTTTTT. Its protein product is CATSRGTETTGELFF.

The CDR3 sequence is CASSEPSGGESSYNEQFF. The CDR3 DNA follows: TGTGCCAGCAGTGAGCCTAGCGGGGGGGAAAGCTCCTACAATGAGCAGTTCTTC. This chain links TRBV6-1 with TRBJ2-1; 12 bases are a match to TRBD2. The V and J ends lost 3 bases and 0 bases, in that order; junction bases with no gene match: 6. The V gene's germline CDR1 is MNHNS and CDR2 SASEGT. This CDR3 spans 18 amino acids.

The chain recombines TRBV5-1 with TRBJ1-1; possible D gene TRBD1, 6 bases. Germline-derived CDR1 and CDR2 are SGHRS and YFSETQ. Deletions cut 4 bases from V and 1 base from J, with 8 bases between. The CDR3 is 13 residues long. CDR3 protein: CASSIQGNTEAFF. The CDR3, as DNA: TGCGCCAGCAGCATACAGGGGAACACTGAAGCTTTCTTT.

CDR3 region: CASNPEAGGREKLFF. CDR3 in DNA: TGTGCCAGCAACCCGGAAGCAGGGGGAAGAGAAAAACTGTTTTTT. The chain employs TRBV2 and TRBJ1-4, with 7 bases lining up with TRBD1. V dropped 7 bases and J dropped 8; count of bases not matched to a gene: 13. This CDR3 is built from 15 residues. Germline V CDR1 and CDR2: SNHLY, FYNNEI.

The CDR3, as DNA: TGTGCCAGTAGTAAACAGAGCCACTCCTACGAGCAGTACTTC. This gives the protein CASSKQSHSYEQYF. J is TRBJ2-7 and V is TRBV19; D ambiguous. Per the germline V gene, CDR1 is LNHDA and CDR2 is SQIVND (reference sequence). This CDR3 has 14 residues. The ends were cut back, 4 bases at V and 0 bases at J, with 10 bases in the middle.

The chain links TRBV2 to TRBJ2-7; D perhaps matches TRBD1 (6 bases). The V gene lost 2 bases and the J gene lost 4 bases, with 12 bases spanning the gap. Germline lookup yields CDR1 SNHLY and CDR2 FYNNEI. The CDR3 totals 14 residues. CDR3 sequence: CASSEQGHLYEQYF. The DNA of the CDR3 is TGTGCCAGCAGTGAACAGGGACACCTATACGAGCAGTACTTC.

The chain carries TRBV9 and TRBJ1-2; TRBD1 aligns across 8 bases. After removal of 4 bases from V and 3 bases from J, the junction contained 8 bases not matched to a gene. Germline CDR1 and CDR2: SGDLS and YYNGEE. The CDR3 is 15 residues long. The CDR3 here is CASSPRDRLHYGYTF. The DNA of the CDR3 is TGTGCCAGCAGCCCTCGGGACAGGCTTCACTATGGCTACACCTTC.

The genes are TRBV13 and TRBJ2-1, with TRBD2 matching over 10 bases. CDR1 and CDR2 (germline): PRHDT, FYEKMQ (reference sequence). CDR3 size: 17 residues. The J segment lost 3 bases and the V segment lost 0 bases, leaving 5 bases of the junction unmatched. CDR3 sequence: CASSLGTSGLNYNEQFF. For the CDR3, the DNA is TGTGCCAGCAGCTTAGGGACTAGCGGGCTGAACTACAATGAGCAGTTCTTC.

The chain carries TRBV15 and TRBJ1-4; perhaps TRBD1 as D (6 bases). The CDR3 has 13 residues. The V and J ends lost 0 bases and 8 bases respectively, with 7 bases between them. Per germline, CDR1 LNHNV and CDR2 YYDKDF (reference sequence). CDR3 residues: CATSREQGEKLFF. In DNA, the CDR3 is TGTGCCACCAGCAGAGAGCAGGGGGAAAAACTGTTTTTT. The whole variable domain, remainder taken from reference TRBV15 and TRBJ1-4, is DAMVIQNPRYQVTQFGKPVTLSCSQTLNHNVMYWYQQKSSQAPKLLFHYYDKDFNNEADTPDNFQSRRPNTSFCFLDIRSPGLGDTAMYLCATSREQGEKLFFGSGTQLSVL.

The CDR3 sequence is CASSDGTGTETQYF. CDR3 bases: TGTGCCAGCAGCGACGGGACAGGGACAGAGACCCAGTACTTC. The rearrangement links TRBV7-9 to TRBJ2-5, with 9 bases aligning to TRBD1. J lost 4 bases, V lost 5 bases, and 5 bases had no gene match. Germline assignment: CDR1 SEHNR and CDR2 FQNEAQ (reference sequence). The CDR3 loop spans 14 amino acids.

V gene TRBV5-5 combines with J gene TRBJ2-5; 12 bases fit TRBD1. Losses at the gene ends were 0 bases for V and 4 bases for J; bases not matched to a gene: 4. The CDR3 runs 16 residues. Looked up from germline, CDR1 is SGHKS and CDR2 is YYEKEE (reference sequence). The CDR3 nucleotides read TGTGCCAGCAGCTTGGTTGGGACAGGGGGCACAGAGACCCAGTACTTC. Protein product: CASSLVGTGGTETQYF.

The chain recombines TRBV14 with TRBJ2-5; TRBD1 is a possible D gene (6 bases). Deletions cut 3 bases from V and 5 bases from J, with 13 bases between. The germline V gene encodes CDR1 SGHDN and CDR2 FVKESK. The CDR3 is made up of 14 amino acids. The CDR3 bases are TGTGCCAGCAGCCAGGGGGCTAGAGGGGAGACCCAGTACTTC. It codes for CASSQGARGETQYF.

The rearrangement uses TRBV27 and TRBJ1-1; D is undetermined. Trimming stripped 3 bases from V and 1 base from J, with 12 bases between. Germline CDR1 reads MNHEY; CDR2 reads SMNVEV (reference sequence). The CDR3 is made up of 15 amino acids. The CDR3 is CASSFSGLGNTEAFF. The DNA of the CDR3 is TGTGCCAGCAGTTTCTCAGGACTGGGGAACACTGAAGCTTTCTTT.

This chain joins TRBV5-1 and TRBJ2-3, with 8 bases fitting TRBD2. The CDR3 has 15 amino acids. Trimming removed 4 bases from V and 4 bases from J; junction bases left unmatched: 8. From germline, CDR1 is SGHRS and CDR2 YFSETQ. CDR3 DNA sequence: TGCGCCAGCAGCCTTAGGGGACTAGGTGCAGATACGCAGTATTTT. It specifies CASSLRGLGADTQYF.

The genes are TRBV5-4 and TRBJ2-1, with D tentatively TRBD1 (6 bases). CDR1 is SGHNT, CDR2 YYREEE, per germline (reference sequence). CDR3 size: 15 residues. V was shortened by 0 bases and J by 1 base, with 8 bases between the two germline ends. For the CDR3, the DNA is TGTGCCAGCAGCTTGGATACAGGGTCCTACAATGAGCAGTTCTTC. It yields the protein CASSLDTGSYNEQFF. The whole variable domain, remainder taken from reference TRBV5-4 and TRBJ2-1, is ETGVTQSPTHLIKTRGQQVTLRCSSQSGHNTVSWYQQALGQGPQFIFQYYREEENGRGNFPPRFSGLQFPNYSSELNVNALELDDSALYLCASSLDTGSYNEQFFGPGTRLTVL.

The chain links TRBV5-1 to TRBJ2-7, with 8 bases matching TRBD1. CDR1 and CDR2 from the germline V gene are SGHRS and YFSETQ. The CDR3 is 15 amino acids. Trimming cost V 0 bases and J 3 bases; bases outside gene matches: 5. The CDR3 reads CASSLAPGQDYEQYF. Written as DNA, the CDR3 is TGCGCCAGCAGCTTGGCACCGGGACAGGACTACGAGCAGTACTTC.